The source of this T cell receptor beta chain is a study of CD8+CD57+ T cells in acquired aplastic anemia listed by TCRdb under 2018. Regarding the research as a whole: Extracted DNA from sorted CD4+ and CD8+ cells averaged about 3.4 ug, ranging from roughly 0.17 to 30 ug. CD8+CD57+ expansion was defined as a frequency above the mean frequency observed in healthy subjects. What the research found in general, with its limitations: Fewer than 30 CD8+ CDR3 sequences were found in both patients and controls but appeared to be highly expressed in patients and within the immunodominant clones of the patients. No significant difference in CD8+ Simpson's diversity was found between patients and healthy controls (P=0.060).

Patients chosen for sequencing had shown expansion of CD8+CD57+ cells by flow cytometry. Every patient had severe acquired aplastic anemia, diagnosed using the International Study of Aplastic Anemia and Agranulocytosis and Camitta criteria. Patients had received no therapy at the time of blood sampling. The study deep-sequenced TCR repertoires of sorted CD4+ and CD8+ blood T cells from severe aplastic anemia patients and healthy subjects. Patients were enrolled under clinicaltrials.gov protocols 00001620, 01623167, 00001397, 00071045, 00081523 and 00961064 in the USA. Ficoll-Paque density gradient centrifugation was used to isolate peripheral blood mononuclear cells. Before DNA was extracted, CD4+ and CD8+ T cells were sorted using either FACS or magnetic beads. As for this clonotype: The antigen it recognizes is unknown. No much larger clonotype is one base removed from it; base qualities were not supplied.

From cysteine to phenylalanine, the CDR3 is 13 amino acids long. The read is trimmed to its CDR3 DNA, 39 bases read in frame from base 1. V is shortened by 5 bases, J by 6 bases, and the region joining them spans 12 bases. Looking up the germline V gene yields CDR1 SNHLY and CDR2 FYNNEI. Profiling of TCR beta VDJ combinations and CDR3 sequences used genomic DNA as the template. TCR repertoire sequencing was run on an Illumina HiSeq 2000. In the paper's pipeline: Repertoires were assessed using TRBV/TRBJ rearrangement plots, CDR3 size and DJ length profiles, and Simpson's diversity index. Whichever DNA sequence was most abundant in the deep sequencing data was defined as the immunodominant clone. CDR3 amino acid sequences were screened for sharing across subjects and compared with published repertoires and the VDJdb database. The public reads were reprocessed in TCRdb via fastp at Q25 and MiXCR, keeping in-frame beta chains. Merged by CDR3 protein, the rows form single entries marked with the most common genes and DNA. The V and J calls and clone size come from TCRdb's table, not from the authors' own analysis. A total of approximately 250,000 distinct CDR3 sequences appear in this sample, around 82% of them only once. 35% to 50% of the sample is taken by the ten largest.

This sequence originates from a human donor with aplastic anemia. The chain couples TRBV2 to TRBJ2-3, with no reliable assignment of the D segment. The sample taken for sequencing was sorted CD4+, CD8+, or CD8+CD57+ T cells (not recorded which) from PBMCs. The CDR3 is CASSPGGVDTQYF. The DNA reads as follows: TGTGCCAGCAGTCCAGGCGGCGTCGATACGCAGTATTTT. The CDR3 plus the reference TRBV2 and TRBJ2-3 genes for the other parts give the full variable domain: EPEVTQTPSHQVTQMGQEVILRCVPISNHLYFYWYRQILGQKVEFLVSFYNNEISEKSEIFDDQFSVERPDGSNFTLKIRSTKLEDSAMYFCASSPGGVDTQYFGPGTRLTVL.